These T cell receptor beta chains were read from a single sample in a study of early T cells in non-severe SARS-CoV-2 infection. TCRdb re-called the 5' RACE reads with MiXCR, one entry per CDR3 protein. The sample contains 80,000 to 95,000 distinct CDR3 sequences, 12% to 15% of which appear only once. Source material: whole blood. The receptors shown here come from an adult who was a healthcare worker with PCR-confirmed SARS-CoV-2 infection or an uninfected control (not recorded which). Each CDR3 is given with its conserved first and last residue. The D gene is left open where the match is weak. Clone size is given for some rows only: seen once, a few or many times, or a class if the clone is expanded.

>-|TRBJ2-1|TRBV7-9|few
TGTGCCAGCAGCCTAGCGCTTGAGCAGTTCTTC
CASSLALEQFF
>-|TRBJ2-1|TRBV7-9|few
TGTGCCAGCACCCCCTTGAGTGAGCAGTTCTTC
CASTPLSEQFF
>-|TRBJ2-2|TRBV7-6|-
TGTGCCAGCAGCTTACGGTTTCGGCAGTTGGGGCTGGGCGGGGAGCTGTTTTTT
CASSLRFRQLGLGGELFF
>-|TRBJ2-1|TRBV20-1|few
TGCAGTGCAAACAAGGGGGAGGGGCGTCGTCCTTTCTTC
CSANKGEGRRPFF
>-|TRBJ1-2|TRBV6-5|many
TGTGCCAGCAGTCCACCGACAGGAGTTTTCCATGGCTACACCTTC
CASSPPTGVFHGYTF
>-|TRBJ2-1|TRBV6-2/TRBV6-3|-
TGTGCCAGCAGTGGGTTTGATGAGCAGTTCTTC
CASSGFDEQFF
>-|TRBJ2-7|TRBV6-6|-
TGTGCCAGCAGTTACCGCGCTAATGCCTACGAGCAGTACTTC
CASSYRANAYEQYF
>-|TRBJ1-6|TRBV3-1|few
TGTGCCAGCGGAATGGGGGATTCACCCCTCCACTTT
CASGMGDSPLHF
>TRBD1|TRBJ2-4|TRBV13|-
TGTGCCAGCAGCTCGGGACAGGGCCTAAACATTCAGTACTTC
CASSSGQGLNIQYF
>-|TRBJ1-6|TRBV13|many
TGTGCCAGCAGCTTGAGGGGAAGAGATTCACCCCTCCACTTT
CASSLRGRDSPLHF
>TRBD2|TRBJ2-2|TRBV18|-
TGTGCCAGCTCACCTCCAGCGGGGGGAAACACCGGGGAGCTGTTTTTT
CASSPPAGGNTGELFF
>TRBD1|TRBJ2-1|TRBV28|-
TGTGCCAGCAGTCCTACGGGCAGGGGGCGGTACAATGAGCAGTTCTTC
CASSPTGRGRYNEQFF
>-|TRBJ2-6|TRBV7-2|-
TGTGCCAGCAGCTGGACAGGGACTAGCTCTGGGGCCAACGTCCTGACTTTC
CASSWTGTSSGANVLTF
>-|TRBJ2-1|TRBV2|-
TGTGCCAGCAGTGGGACAGACTACAATGAGCAGTTCTTC
CASSGTDYNEQFF
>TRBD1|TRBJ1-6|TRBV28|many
TGTGCCAGCAGTTTTCCAGGGGGCGCGTATTCACCCCTCCACTTT
CASSFPGGAYSPLHF
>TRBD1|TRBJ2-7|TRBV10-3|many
TGTGCCACCGCCCGAGACAGGGGGGATGTCTACGAGCAGTACTTC
CATARDRGDVYEQYF
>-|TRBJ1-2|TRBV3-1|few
TGTGCCAGCAGCCAAGCCATACGGGTGGGCTATGGCTACACCTTC
CASSQAIRVGYGYTF
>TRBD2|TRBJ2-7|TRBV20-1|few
TGCAGTGCTAGAGATCCAGCGGGGGTCTCCTACGAGCAGTACTTC
CSARDPAGVSYEQYF
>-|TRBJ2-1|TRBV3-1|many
TGTGCCAGCAGCCAAGCCCCCCAGGTATCCTACAATGAGCAGTTCTTC
CASSQAPQVSYNEQFF
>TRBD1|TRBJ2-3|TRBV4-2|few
TGTGCCAGCAGCCAAGATCCCACAGGGGGCGCCGTCATCGTCAACACAGATACGCAGTATTTT
CASSQDPTGGAVIVNTDTQYF
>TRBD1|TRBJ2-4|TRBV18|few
TGTGCCAGCTCACCACCGACAGGGGGCGTCGGAAACATTCAGTACTTC
CASSPPTGGVGNIQYF
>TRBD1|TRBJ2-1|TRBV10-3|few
TGTGCCATCAGTGACAGGGGGCTAAGGGCGAGGAATGAGCAGTTCTTC
CAISDRGLRARNEQFF
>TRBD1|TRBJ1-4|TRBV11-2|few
TGTGCCAGCAGCTTAGTGGGACAGGGCGGTCCCAGTCAAAAACTGTTTTTT
CASSLVGQGGPSQKLFF
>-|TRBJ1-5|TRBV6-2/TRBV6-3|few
TGTGCCAGCAGTACCCCGCGAGGCGGGAATCAGCCCCAGCATTTT
CASSTPRGGNQPQHF
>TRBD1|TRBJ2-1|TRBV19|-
TGTGCCAGTAGTACACAGGGGACGGTCTACAATGAGCAGTTCTTC
CASSTQGTVYNEQFF
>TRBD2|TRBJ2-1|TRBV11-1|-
TGTGCCAGCAGCAGCTGGACTAGCGGGGGGGCGAATGAGCAGTTCTTC
CASSSWTSGGANEQFF
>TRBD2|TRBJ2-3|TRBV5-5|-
TGTGCCAGCAGCTCCCCCTCGCTAGCGGGGGGTTTAGATACGCAGTATTTT
CASSSPSLAGGLDTQYF
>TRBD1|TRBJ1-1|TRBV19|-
TGTGCCAGTAGCCACCCAGGGGGGAACACTGAAGCTTTCTTT
CASSHPGGNTEAFF
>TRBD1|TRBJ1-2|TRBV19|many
TGTGCCAGTAGCACCAGGGGGCTGTTAGGAGGCTACACCTTC
CASSTRGLLGGYTF
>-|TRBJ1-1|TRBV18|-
TGTGCCAGCTCACCCCTGGACAGACTGAACACTGAAGCTTTCTTT
CASSPLDRLNTEAFF
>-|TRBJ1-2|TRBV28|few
TGTGCCAGCAGTTTGACCCGCTATGGCTACACCTTC
CASSLTRYGYTF
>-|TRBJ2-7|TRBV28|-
TGTGCCAGCACCCCCCAGGACGGCTCCTACGAGCAGTACTTC
CASTPQDGSYEQYF
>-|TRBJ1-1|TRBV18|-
TGTGCCAGCTCACCGTGGAATGAGAACACTGAAGCTTTCTTT
CASSPWNENTEAFF
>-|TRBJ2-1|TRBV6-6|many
TGTGCCAGCGTAGCCAGGCCAAACAATGAGCAGTTCTTC
CASVARPNNEQFF
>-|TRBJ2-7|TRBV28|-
TGTGCCAGCAGTCTCCTCGACTGGTACGAGCAGTACTTC
CASSLLDWYEQYF
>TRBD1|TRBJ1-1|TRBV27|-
TGTGCCAGCAGTTTTTACAGGGGGTTTACTGAAGCTTTCTTT
CASSFYRGFTEAFF
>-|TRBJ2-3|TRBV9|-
TGTGCCAGCAGCGGGAGGGGATTCACAGATACGCAGTATTTT
CASSGRGFTDTQYF
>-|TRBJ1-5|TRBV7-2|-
TGTGCCAGCAGCTTAGTAGGCAGAAATCAGCCCCAGCATTTT
CASSLVGRNQPQHF
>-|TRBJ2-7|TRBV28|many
TGTGCCAGCAGTTTATTCAGGTCCCTCTCCTACGAGCAGTACTTC
CASSLFRSLSYEQYF
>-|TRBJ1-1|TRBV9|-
TGTGCCAGCAGCGTAGCCGGGACGCTGAACACTGAAGCTTTCTTT
CASSVAGTLNTEAFF
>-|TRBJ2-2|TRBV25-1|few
TGTGCCAGCTGCTGTGACGGGGAGTACACCGGGGAGCTGTTTTTT
CASCCDGEYTGELFF
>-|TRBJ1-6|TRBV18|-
TGTGCCAGCTCACCCGGGAGGGGTAATAATTCACCCCTCCACTTT
CASSPGRGNNSPLHF
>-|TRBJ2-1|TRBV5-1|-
TGCGCCAGCAGCTCCGATAGCCCCCACTTGAATGAGCAGTTCTTC
CASSSDSPHLNEQFF
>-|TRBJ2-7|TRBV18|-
TGTGCCAGCTCACCACCGTTAGGGTCCTACGAGCAGTACTTC
CASSPPLGSYEQYF
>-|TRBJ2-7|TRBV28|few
TGTGCCAGCAGAGTGGGTCGTGGAGCGCCCTCGGACGAGCAGTACTTC
CASRVGRGAPSDEQYF
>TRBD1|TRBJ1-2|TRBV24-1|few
TGTGCCACCAGTGATCATAACAGGGGAAACTATGGCTACACCTTC
CATSDHNRGNYGYTF